The present TCR beta chain was sequenced within a study of OX40 agonist ivuxolimab in advanced cancers. Turning to the study itself: Each dose-escalation patient presented with hepatocellular carcinoma, melanoma, renal cell or head and neck cancer. Three patients, one with hepatocellular carcinoma and two with cutaneous melanoma, responded partially.

As to this clone: Antigen specificity is unknown.

This table comes from immunoSEQ multiplex PCR, and its TCRdb copy is limited to in-frame clones, with some not included. Here the sample spans about 60,000 clones, 85% to 95% being singletons. Findings of the study overall: Expanded peripheral T-cell antigen specificity went undetermined.

This TCR derives from an adult with an advanced solid tumor such as melanoma, head and neck, liver or kidney cancer. The sequenced sample was CD4+ or CD8+ T cells sorted from blood, obtained in a trial of the OX40 agonist ivuxolimab.

The DNA of the CDR3 is TGTGCCAGCAGCTTAGGCCTAGCGGGAGCCACCGGGGAGCTGTTTTTT. Translated: CASSLGLAGATGELFF. The rearrangement joins TRBV13 to TRBJ2-2; 10 bases fit TRBD2. Per germline, CDR1 PRHDT and CDR2 FYEKMQ (reference sequence). The V and J ends lost 0 bases and 4 bases, in that order; junction bases with no gene match: 2. CDR3 length: 16 amino acids.